These 26 T cell receptor beta chains share one sample of origin, sequenced in a study of human T cells and chemical hapten exposure. The authors extracted total RNA from unfractionated whole blood. TCRdb used MiXCR to reprocess the 5' RACE reads, holding one entry per CDR3 protein. The sample has 130,000 or so distinct CDR3 sequences, over 3.5% seen once; the top ten hold around 1.5%. These receptors came from a female donor in good health.

This clonotype was observed at least ten times. J is TRBJ2-1 and V is TRBV5-6; maybe TRBD2 (5 bases). Between the trimmed V and J ends, which lost 1 base and 7 bases, there was a span of 9 bases. CDR1 SGHDT and CDR2 YYEEEE come from the germline V gene. The CDR3 length is 13 residues. DNA of the CDR3: TGTGCCAGCAGCTTGTGGACTGCAAATGAGCAGTTCTTC. This codes for CASSLWTANEQFF.

There are many counts of this clonotype. The chain is built from TRBV12-2 and TRBJ1-1; TRBD1 is the table's D call, not checked against the DNA. TRBV12-2 is deemed a pseudogene. CDR3 length equals 15 residues. CDR3 sequence reads: CASRFRWTGGTEAFF. The CDR3 nucleotides are TGTGCAAGTCGCTTCCGGTGGACAGGGGGGACTGAAGCTTTCTTT.

This clonotype was counted many times. The chain carries TRBV6-5 and TRBJ1-5; maybe TRBD1 (6 bases). The CDR3 consists of 14 residues. The germline gives CDR1 MNHEY, CDR2 SVGAGI. V was cut by 6 bases and J by 11 bases, with 20 bases left in between. CDR3 amino acids: CASSRTGQLAAQHF. As DNA, the CDR3 is TGTGCCAGCAGCCGGACCGGACAGCTTGCGGCCCAGCATTTT.

With regard to this clonotype: A much larger clone lies a single base off, so this may be a read error. V gene TRBV5-4 combines with J gene TRBJ2-1, with TRBD1 matching 7 bases. The CDR3 has 15 residues. After removal of 4 bases from V and 0 bases from J, the junction contained 4 bases not matched to a gene. Germline values: CDR1 SGHNT, CDR2 YYREEE (reference sequence). CDR3 sequence reads: CASSPWDSSYNEQFF. CDR3 DNA: TGTGCCAGCAGCCCCTGGGACAGCTCCTACAATGAGCAGTTCTTC.

This clonotype was found a few times. The gene calls are TRBV30 and TRBJ1-2; tentative D call: TRBD1 (5 bases). This CDR3 region has 14 residues. Trimming took off 0 bases at V and 4 bases at J, with 12 bases between the two ends. Germline CDR1 and CDR2: GTSNPN and SVGIG (reference sequence). CDR3 in amino acids: CAWSVFRQGYGYTF. CDR3 DNA sequence: TGTGCCTGGAGTGTTTTCCGGCAGGGCTATGGCTACACCTTC. The complete variable domain, with remaining parts taken from reference TRBV30 and TRBJ1-2, reads SQTIHQWPATLVQPVGSPLSLECTVEGTSNPNLYWYRQAAGRGLQLLFYSVGIGQISSEVPQNLSASRPQDRQFILSSKKLLLSDSGFYLCAWSVFRQGYGYTFGSGTRLTVV.

This clonotype was found many times. CDR3 nucleotide sequence: TGCAGTGCTGGGACAGAGTCCTCCCTCTCTGGGGCCAACGTCCTGACTTTC. Its protein product is CSAGTESSLSGANVLTF. The rearrangement links TRBV20-1 to TRBJ2-6; TRBD1 matches at 7 bases. CDR1 and CDR2 from the germline V gene are DFQATT and SNEGSKA (reference sequence). The CDR3 is 17 amino acids. The V gene end was trimmed by 5 bases and the J gene end by 0 bases; junction bases not matched to a gene: 10.

The table lists this clonotype with many counts. The rearrangement links TRBV7-9 to TRBJ1-4, with no clear D. V gave up 5 bases and J gave up 8 bases, with 15 bases separating them. Per germline, CDR1 SEHNR and CDR2 FQNEAQ (reference sequence). This CDR3 is 14 amino acids long. Written as DNA, the CDR3 is TGTGCCAGCAGCCCCACCCCATCCAGCGAAAAACTGTTTTTT. Protein sequence: CASSPTPSSEKLFF.

This chain links TRBV6-5 with TRBJ2-5; TRBD2 aligns across 15 bases. The CDR3 sequence is 16 residues long. The V gene end was trimmed by 2 bases and the J gene end by 7 bases; junction bases not matched to a gene: 5. From germline, CDR1 is MNHEY and CDR2 SVGAGI. The CDR3 is CASSYGTSGGMGTQYF. CDR3 in DNA: TGTGCCAGCAGTTACGGGACTAGCGGGGGGATGGGGACCCAGTACTTC.

This clonotype was observed many times. This chain links TRBV6-6 with TRBJ1-3, with D possibly matching TRBD1 (6 bases). The CDR3 contains 16 residues. CDR1 and CDR2 from the germline V gene are MNHNY and SVGAGI (reference sequence). Trimming took off 5 bases at V and 0 bases at J, with 14 bases between the two ends. For the CDR3, the DNA is TGTGCCAGCAGTACGGGGGCATCCTACTCTGGAAACACCATATATTTT. Amino acid sequence: CASSTGASYSGNTIYF.

In this sample, this clonotype turned up many times. The CDR3 coding sequence is TGTGCCAGCAGTTTATCGGTCTTGGGGGTAAATGGCTACACCTTC. This gives the protein CASSLSVLGVNGYTF. This chain links TRBV27 with TRBJ1-2, with a weak D call TRBD1 (5 bases). CDR1 is MNHEY, CDR2 SMNVEV, per germline (reference sequence). Trimming left V 0 bases short and J 6 bases short, with 14 bases between. The CDR3 extends over 15 amino acids.

In this sample, this clonotype turned up many times. The chain carries TRBV6-6 and TRBJ2-5; the match to TRBD2 covers 8 bases. Looked up from germline, CDR1 is MNHNY and CDR2 is SVGAGI (reference sequence). V lost 7 bases to trimming and J lost 5 bases; unmatched junction nucleotides: 21. This CDR3 has 18 residues. CDR3 amino acids: CASTPKSLSGGPDETQYF. The CDR3, as DNA: TGTGCCAGCACCCCTAAATCTCTTTCGGGGGGGCCGGATGAGACCCAGTACTTC.

This clonotype was seen repeatedly, ten times or more. The CDR3 reads CSAPPAPGLTTDTQYF. The CDR3 DNA reads TGCAGTGCCCCGCCTGCACCGGGACTCACCACAGATACGCAGTATTTT. V and J are TRBV20-1 and TRBJ2-3; tentatively, D is TRBD2 (6 bases). The V and J ends lost 6 bases and 2 bases respectively, with 21 bases between them. Germline CDR1 is DFQATT and CDR2 is SNEGSKA (reference sequence). This CDR3 is 16 amino acids long.

This clonotype was detected ten times or more. The chain combines TRBV6-2 or TRBV6-3 with TRBJ2-5; 9 bases align to TRBD2. The CDR3 runs 15 residues. Germline trimming cut 2 bases from V and 4 bases from J; bases unmatched to any gene: 5. Germline CDR1 is MNHEY and CDR2 is SVGEGT. For the CDR3, the DNA is TGTGCCAGCAGTTACGGAGCGGGGGGTGGAGAGACCCAGTACTTC. Its protein is CASSYGAGGGETQYF.

The sample holds many counts of this clonotype. J is TRBJ1-5 and V is TRBV6-6, with 7 bases lining up with TRBD1. V was pared by 2 bases and J by 7 bases, with 5 bases of the junction left unmatched. Germline values: CDR1 MNHNY, CDR2 SVGAGI (reference sequence). The CDR3 is 14 amino acids. The CDR3: CASSYVTGQQPQHF. CDR3 coding DNA: TGTGCCAGCAGTTACGTGACAGGGCAGCAGCCCCAGCATTTT.

This clonotype was observed at least ten times. The CDR3 reads CATTREMNTEAFF. CDR3 bases: TGTGCCACCACTAGAGAGATGAACACTGAAGCTTTCTTT. This chain uses TRBV2 with TRBJ1-1; D gene uncertain. V was clipped by 10 bases and J by 0 bases, with 12 bases between them. CDR3 length: 13 amino acids. The germline V gene has CDR1 SNHLY and CDR2 FYNNEI.

There are a few counts of this clonotype. This chain uses TRBV9 with TRBJ1-6; 7 nucleotides align to TRBD1. Unmatched junction bases numbered 6, after V lost 4 bases and J lost 8 bases. The CDR3 is made up of 14 amino acids. Per germline, CDR1 SGDLS and CDR2 YYNGEE. CDR3 region: CASSPTGWDSPLHF. The CDR3 coding sequence is TGTGCCAGCAGCCCGACAGGGTGGGATTCACCCCTCCACTTT.

This clonotype was observed at least ten times. The chain has TRBV3-1 and TRBJ2-3, with a tentative D call TRBD2 (6 bases). V was trimmed by 1 base and J by 0 bases, leaving 17 bases between them. The CDR3 runs 18 residues. Germline CDR1 and CDR2: LGHDT and YNNKEL (reference sequence). CDR3 residues: CASSQALGGLTSTDTQYF. The CDR3 nucleotides are TGTGCCAGCAGCCAAGCCCTCGGGGGACTTACTAGCACAGATACGCAGTATTTT.

At least ten counts were recorded for this clonotype. The CDR3 DNA sequence: TGCAGTGCTAGAGATAATTCCGGGACAGGGGCCTACGAGCAGTACTTC. Its protein is CSARDNSGTGAYEQYF. The chain couples TRBV20-1 to TRBJ2-7, with TRBD1 matching over 10 bases. Germline loops: CDR1 DFQATT, CDR2 SNEGSKA (reference sequence). CDR3 length: 16 amino acids. V lost 0 bases to trimming and J lost 2 bases; unmatched junction nucleotides: 7.

This clonotype came up many times. The V gene is TRBV7-6, the J gene TRBJ2-7; 9 positions match TRBD2. Germline values: CDR1 SGHVS, CDR2 FNYEAQ. The J segment lost 6 bases and the V segment lost 5 bases, leaving 11 bases of the junction unmatched. The CDR3 covers 15 residues. The CDR3 region has the DNA TGTGCCAGCAGCCTCAAGGGACTAGCTGTGGGCGAGCAGTACTTC. Its translation: CASSLKGLAVGEQYF.

This clonotype turned up a few times. The V gene is TRBV6-2 or TRBV6-3, the J gene TRBJ1-2; D ambiguous. V was trimmed by 6 bases and J by 6 bases, leaving 5 bases between them. The CDR3 totals 10 residues. Germline loops: CDR1 MNHEY, CDR2 SVGEGT. CDR3 amino acids: CASRMDGYTF. As DNA, the CDR3 is TGTGCCAGCAGAATGGATGGCTACACCTTC.

The sample holds many counts of this clonotype. Here the CDR3 DNA reads TGCAGCGTGGGGACAGGGAATCGCGAGCAGTACTTC. This encodes CSVGTGNREQYF. This chain uses TRBV29-1 with TRBJ2-7; 9 bases line up with TRBD1. Germline V gives CDR1 SQVTM, CDR2 ANQGSEA. V trimming: 6 bases; J trimming: 6 bases; junction bases outside the gene matches: 6. The CDR3 totals 12 residues.

This clonotype was seen many times. This rearrangement joins TRBV29-1 to TRBJ1-6; D not resolved. Germline assignment: CDR1 SQVTM and CDR2 ANQGSEA. V lost 5 bases and J lost 7, with 15 bases in between. This CDR3 has 14 amino acids. CDR3 coding DNA: TGCAGCGTTAGCCTAAGCCGGCTAAATTCACCCCTCCACTTT. This encodes CSVSLSRLNSPLHF.

This clonotype was seen repeatedly, ten times or more. This chain joins TRBV29-1 and TRBJ2-1; the D gene could be TRBD1 or TRBD2 (5 bases each). This CDR3 has 15 residues. CDR1 is SQVTM and CDR2 is ANQGSEA in the germline V gene. Trimming took off 5 bases at V and 0 bases at J, with 14 bases between the two ends. The CDR3 DNA reads TGCAGCGTTAGAGGGGTCTCGAGCTCCTACAATGAGCAGTTCTTC. This gives the protein CSVRGVSSSYNEQFF.

In its sample, this clonotype was seen many times. J is TRBJ2-7 and V is TRBV19; 8 nucleotides match TRBD2. CDR1 and CDR2 from the germline V gene are LNHDA and SQIVND (reference sequence). J was trimmed by 2 bases and V by 3 bases; bases with no gene match: 6. There are 15 residues in the CDR3. The CDR3 spells CASSIAGGGTYEQYF. As DNA, the CDR3 is TGTGCCAGTAGTATCGCCGGGGGGGGCACCTACGAGCAGTACTTC.

This clonotype was seen at least ten times. The chain couples TRBV4-3 to TRBJ2-1; 9 bases are a match to TRBD2. The germline V gene encodes CDR1 LGHNA and CDR2 YSLEER. V trimming: 0 bases; J trimming: 8 bases; junction bases outside the gene matches: 8. There are 16 residues in the CDR3. The CDR3 bases are TGCGCCAGCAGCCAAGATCTGGGCGGGGGGGCCGATGAGCAGTTCTTC. This codes for CASSQDLGGGADEQFF.

The chain is built from TRBV9 and TRBJ2-3, with D perhaps TRBD2 (7 bases). V shed 0 bases and J shed 4 bases, with 15 bases lying between them. This CDR3 spans 16 amino acids. Germline V gives CDR1 SGDLS, CDR2 YYNGEE. CDR3 loop: CASSVGRGAGADTQYF. CDR3 DNA sequence: TGTGCCAGCAGCGTAGGACGGGGGGCGGGTGCAGATACGCAGTATTTT. Full variable domain (missing parts from reference TRBV9 and TRBJ2-3): DSGVTQTPKHLITATGQRVTLRCSPRSGDLSVYWYQQSLDQGLQFLIQYYNGEERAKGNILERFSAQQFPDLHSELNLSSLELGDSALYFCASSVGRGAGADTQYFGPGTRLTVL.